The T cell receptor beta chain described here comes from a study of PD-1 blockade in classical Hodgkin lymphoma. Study-wide results and limits: No one has yet defined what causes the repertoire differences, which may be disease activity or prior therapy.

Time point: cycle 4 day 1 (C4D1), after 6 weeks of nivolumab. After autologous stem cell transplantation all patients relapsed, and prior brentuximab vedotin exposure differed between cohorts. Out of thawed PBMCs, magnetic negative selection purified CD4+ T cells. TCRdb's table, derived via immunoSEQ multiplex PCR, lists solely in-frame clones and lacks some. The sample lists about 30,000 clones; around 80% were seen once. This CDR3 is 14 amino acids long. Per germline, CDR1 MNHEY and CDR2 SVGAGI. V lost 2 bases and J lost 1, with 8 bases in between. Turning to this clone: Its antigen is not known.

The chain links TRBV6-5 to TRBJ1-1; D is unclear. This clonotype was sampled from a human donor with classical Hodgkin lymphoma. Sequencing used CD4+ T cells from blood, obtained before the fourth cycle of nivolumab. CDR3 residues: CASSYLPQNTEAFF. The CDR3 region has the DNA TGTGCCAGCAGTTACCTCCCCCAGAACACTGAAGCTTTCTTT.